This T cell receptor beta chain was captured by sequencing in a study of read filtering for tumor transcriptome and immune sequencing. Overall study context: TCR-mapped reads were about 4.05 to 10.27 million with IR-seq versus about 75 to 1,400 with RNA-seq.

The table lists this clonotype with many counts. The germline gene is not matched at one end of the junction; a read error may be the cause. Germline V gene data show CDR1 as SQVTM and CDR2 as ANQGSEA. The CDR3 consists of 15 residues. The library was built from about 400 ng RNA with molecular barcoded adaptors for alpha/delta and beta/gamma chains. TCRdb itself ran the reads through MiXCR, one entry per CDR3 protein. The repertoire holds 62,000 or so distinct CDR3 sequences, with 20% to 25% as singletons. Sequenced: a population of CD138-negative cells sorted from bone marrow. V and J are TRBV29-1 and TRBJ2-3; 8 nucleotides align to TRBD1. The receptor comes from a donor at least 40 years old with multiple myeloma. CDR3 DNA sequence: TGCAGCGCTGAAAACCGGGACAGGAGCACAGATACGCAGTATTTT. Amino acids: CSAENRDRSTDTQYF.